The source of this TCR beta chain is a study of T-cell reconstitution after alpha-beta-depleted transplantation in children. This CDR3 comprises 19 residues. Germline CDR1 and CDR2: KGHDR and SFDVKD. Trimming at V came to 5 bases and at J to 5 bases, leaving 15 bases not matched to a gene. Using unique molecular identifiers, the investigators prepared the TCRbeta library. TCRdb re-called the PCR reads through MiXCR, storing one row per CDR3 protein. The repertoire has more than 85,000 distinct CDR3 sequences, under 7% of them found once; the top ten carry about 6.1%. This clonotype was found many times. Antigen: not known. Study conclusions and caveats: Where alpha-beta T cells came from about two months after transplant was reportedly several hundred expanded graft clones. At the one-year point after transplant, T-cell counts and TCRbeta diversity were found to come mostly from T cells that had been newly produced. Some patients showed high day-60 TCRbeta diversity, which derived from surviving recipient T cells and thymic progenitors.

The receptor was derived from a female patient aged 2 to 10 who had a stem cell transplant for Fanconi anemia, so the T cells may come from the graft donor. The V call is TRBV24-1, the J call TRBJ2-2; 11 positions match TRBD2. The material sequenced was PBMCs, mostly from graft donor cells, taken 60 days after TCRalphabeta/CD19-depleted stem cell transplant. The CDR3 region is CATSGWQKGGLAVTGELFF. The CDR3 bases are TGTGCCACCAGTGGATGGCAAAAAGGGGGACTAGCGGTTACCGGGGAGCTGTTTTTT.